These 11 T cell receptor beta chains came from one sample sequenced in a study of OX40 agonist ivuxolimab in advanced cancers. The method was immunoSEQ multiplex PCR; TCRdb's version includes in-frame clones alone and lacks a portion of them. Here the sample spans approximately 130,000 clones, approximately 90% being singletons. Sequencing used CD4+ or CD8+ T cells sorted from blood, obtained in a trial of the OX40 agonist ivuxolimab. The receptors come from an adult with an advanced solid tumor such as melanoma, head and neck, liver or kidney cancer.

The rearrangement joins TRBV2 to TRBJ2-2, with TRBD1 matching 11 bases. CDR1 is SNHLY and CDR2 is FYNNEI in the germline V gene. This CDR3 has 15 amino acids. The junction had 7 bases not matched to a gene; V was cut back by 7 bases and J by 6 bases. The CDR3 region is CASNKGQGAPGELFF. As DNA, the CDR3 is TGTGCCAGCAACAAAGGACAGGGGGCCCCCGGGGAGCTGTTTTTT.

The chain carries TRBV28 and TRBJ2-5, with D hard to call. Looked up from germline, CDR1 is MDHEN and CDR2 is SYDVKM. V lost 5 bases and J lost 4, with 14 bases in between. CDR3 size: 14 residues. As DNA, the CDR3 is TGTGCCAGCAGTCAGACCCGGGCCACAGAGACCCAGTACTTC. It is translated as CASSQTRATETQYF.

The V call is TRBV7-2, the J call TRBJ2-2; D remains unclear. V lost 1 base, J lost 5 bases, and 8 bases lay in between. Germline V gene data show CDR1 as SGHTA and CDR2 as FQGNSA. The CDR3 extends over 14 amino acids. The DNA for the CDR3 is TGTGCCAGCAGCTTAGTCCAAGGGACCGGGGAGCTGTTTTTT. Encoded protein: CASSLVQGTGELFF.

CDR3 sequence reads: CASHVGISLAGGYTF. The CDR3 DNA follows: TGTGCCAGCCATGTGGGAATCTCGCTGGCGGGAGGCTACACCTTC. The J gene is TRBJ1-2, the V gene TRBV27; no clear D. Germline-derived CDR1 and CDR2 are MNHEY and SMNVEV (reference sequence). V lost 8 bases and J 8 bases, leaving 24 bases between the germline ends. CDR3 length: 15 residues.

The chain is built from TRBV6-4 and TRBJ2-7; tentatively, D is TRBD1 or TRBD2 (5 bases each). V gave up 6 bases and J gave up 5 bases, with 8 bases separating them. The CDR3 extends over 11 amino acids. In germline, CDR1 is MRHNA, CDR2 SNTAGT. The CDR3 DNA follows: TGTGCCAGCAGCCGGGACCACGAGCAGTACTTC. This gives the protein CASSRDHEQYF.

This rearrangement joins TRBV6-5 to TRBJ2-7; TRBD1 might be the D (5 bases). V lost 2 bases and J lost 3, with 17 bases in between. Germline CDR1 MNHEY, CDR2 SVGAGI. The CDR3 covers 16 residues. CDR3 sequence: CASSYTEPGFRYEQYF. CDR3 bases: TGTGCCAGCAGTTACACCGAACCAGGGTTTCGCTACGAGCAGTACTTC.

The rearrangement links TRBV2 to TRBJ2-1, with 12 bases identical to TRBD1. The germline V gene encodes CDR1 SNHLY and CDR2 FYNNEI. The trim removed 10 bases at V and 8 bases at J, leaving 6 bases unmatched. The CDR3 length is 13 residues. For the CDR3, the DNA is TGTGCCATCGCGGGACAGGGGGCGTATGAGCAGTTCTTC. The encoded protein is CAIAGQGAYEQFF.

V gene TRBV27 combines with J gene TRBJ2-5, with 8 bases aligning to TRBD2. CDR3 length: 16 residues. V trimming: 2 bases; J trimming: 1 base; junction bases outside the gene matches: 6. Germline assignment: CDR1 MNHEY and CDR2 SMNVEV (reference sequence). CDR3 region: CASSLSGGHRQETQYF. In nucleotides, the CDR3 is TGTGCCAGCAGTTTAAGCGGGGGACACCGCCAAGAGACCCAGTACTTC.

V is TRBV9 and J is TRBJ2-3, with 8 positions matching TRBD1. The V segment lost 1 base and the J segment 0 bases; nucleotides outside the gene matches: 7. The germline CDR1 and CDR2 sequences are SGDLS and YYNGEE. This CDR3 spans 17 amino acids. The CDR3 reads CASSVRDRTLSTDTQYF. In DNA, the CDR3 is TGTGCCAGCAGCGTACGGGACAGGACTCTTAGCACAGATACGCAGTATTTT.

The V and J genes are TRBV7-9 and TRBJ2-2; 13 bases are a match to TRBD2. There are 16 residues in the CDR3. Trimming removed 4 bases from V and 7 bases from J; junction bases left unmatched: 6. The V gene's germline CDR1 is SEHNR and CDR2 FQNEAQ (reference sequence). Here the CDR3 reads CASSYGTSGISGELFF. In DNA form, the CDR3 reads TGTGCCAGCAGCTATGGGACTAGCGGGATTAGCGGGGAGCTGTTTTTT.

This chain joins TRBV7-9 and TRBJ1-2, with a tentative D call TRBD1 (5 bases). This CDR3 region has 16 residues. Trimming took 1 base from V and 0 from J, leaving 12 bases between them. Germline CDR1 reads SEHNR; CDR2 reads FQNEAQ (reference sequence). The CDR3 nucleotides are TGTGCCAGCAGCTTAGGACAGATCGACTCTAACTATGGCTACACCTTC. This codes for CASSLGQIDSNYGYTF.